Listed below are T cell receptor beta chains from one sample, sequenced in a study of OX40 agonist ivuxolimab in advanced cancers. Libraries were prepared by immunoSEQ multiplex PCR; TCRdb keeps only in-frame clonotypes and omits some of them. This table has more than 55,000 clones, roughly nine tenths appearing once. Source: CD4+ or CD8+ T cells sorted from blood, taken in a trial of the OX40 agonist ivuxolimab. All receptors derive from an adult with an advanced solid tumor such as melanoma, head and neck, liver or kidney cancer. Each CDR3 is given with its conserved first and last residue. A D gene is named only where the DNA matches it firmly. Rows may omit the clone size; those that give it use once, few, many or a size class.

>TRBV18|-|-|TRBJ2-3
CASSPIFWGTDTQYF
TGTGCCAGCTCACCAATCTTCTGGGGCACAGATACGCAGTATTTT
>TRBV5-1|-|-|TRBJ2-2
CASSPGRDTGELFF
TGCGCCAGCAGCCCTGGACGGGACACCGGGGAGCTGTTTTTT
>TRBV7-7|-|-|TRBJ2-1
CASSLSLNNEQFF
TGTGCTAGCAGCTTATCACTAAACAATGAGCAGTTCTTC
>TRBV18|-|-|TRBJ1-1
CASSPGPQAFF
TGTGCCAGCTCACCGGGGCCCCAAGCTTTCTTT
>TRBV19|TRBD2|-|TRBJ2-1
CASTVAGVRNEQFF
TGTGCCAGTACAGTAGCGGGAGTCCGAAATGAGCAGTTCTTC
>TRBV6-1|TRBD2|-|TRBJ2-1
CASASGTSYNEQFF
TGTGCCAGCGCCTCCGGGACTAGCTACAATGAGCAGTTCTTC
>TRBV5-6|-|-|TRBJ2-5
CASSLDNLVETQYF
TGTGCCAGCAGCTTGGACAATCTTGTAGAGACCCAGTACTTC
>TRBV5-4|-|-|TRBJ1-1
CASSLPRGQNTEAFF
TGTGCCAGCAGCTTGCCTAGGGGACAAAACACTGAAGCTTTCTTT
>TRBV11-3|TRBD2|-|TRBJ2-7
CASSSRESPYEQYF
TGTGCCAGCAGCTCGCGGGAGAGTCCCTACGAGCAGTACTTC
>TRBV15|-|-|TRBJ2-1
CATSRNTGPSSYNEQFF
TGTGCCACCAGCAGGAATACAGGGCCCAGCTCCTACAATGAGCAGTTCTTC
>TRBV5-6|-|-|TRBJ1-3
CASSFHRGSGNTIYF
TGTGCCAGCAGCTTTCATAGGGGCTCTGGAAACACCATATATTTT
>TRBV4-1|TRBD1|-|TRBJ1-1
CASSQGTGGSGGTEAFF
TGCGCCAGCAGCCAGGGGACAGGGGGCTCGGGTGGCACTGAAGCTTTCTTT
>TRBV19|-|-|TRBJ2-1
CASSSWSEQFF
TGTGCCAGTAGTTCCTGGAGTGAGCAGTTCTTC
>TRBV13|-|-|TRBJ2-1
CASSLVGAATYNEQFF
TGTGCCAGCAGCTTAGTGGGGGCTGCTACCTACAATGAGCAGTTCTTC
>TRBV11-3|-|once|TRBJ2-7
CASSDHPLLGEQYF
TGTGCCAGCAGCGATCACCCCCTTTTGGGCGAGCAGTACTTC
>TRBV27|-|once|TRBJ2-3
CASSLMSNTDTQYF
TGTGCCAGCAGTTTGATGAGTAACACAGATACGCAGTATTTT
>TRBV19|-|-|TRBJ2-1
CASSWTPRLNEQFF
TGTGCCAGTAGTTGGACGCCGAGACTCAATGAGCAGTTCTTC
>TRBV2|TRBD2|once|TRBJ2-3
CASSKYLAGHTDTQYF
TGTGCCAGCAGCAAATACCTAGCGGGGCACACAGATACGCAGTATTTT
>TRBV18|TRBD1|-|TRBJ2-3
CASSSSDGQGSPYF
TGTGCCAGCTCATCGAGCGACGGACAGGGATCACCGTATTTT
>TRBV5-1|-|-|TRBJ2-7
CASSLTAGLYEQYF
TGCGCCAGCAGCTTGACAGCGGGTCTATACGAGCAGTACTTC
>TRBV5-1|TRBD2|-|TRBJ2-5
CASSLGLAGGNQETQYF
TGCGCCAGCAGCCTGGGACTAGCGGGAGGTAACCAAGAGACCCAGTACTTC
>TRBV5-4|-|-|TRBJ1-4
CASSLVPQEKLFF
TGTGCCAGCAGCTTGGTACCACAGGAGAAACTGTTTTTT
>TRBV11-2|TRBD2|-|TRBJ2-4
CASSPGTILSQNIQYF
TGTGCCAGCAGCCCCGGGACTATTTTAAGTCAAAACATTCAGTACTTC
>TRBV29-1|-|-|TRBJ1-2
CSVEEGLPYGYTF
TGCAGCGTTGAAGAGGGCCTGCCGTATGGCTACACCTTC
>TRBV29-1|-|-|TRBJ2-6
CSVTDGRPSGANVLTF
TGCAGCGTGACTGATGGCCGGCCCTCTGGGGCCAACGTCCTGACTTTC
>TRBV5-1|TRBD2|once|TRBJ2-1
CASSLPGLAGEQFF
TGCGCCAGCAGTTTACCGGGACTAGCCGGTGAGCAGTTCTTC
>TRBV28|-|-|TRBJ2-7
CASTSSGVEQYF
TGTGCCAGCACATCGAGTGGGGTGGAGCAGTACTTC
>TRBV10-2|-|-|TRBJ1-4
CVSSEWGEAEKLFF
TGCGTCAGCAGTGAATGGGGAGAGGCTGAAAAACTGTTTTTT
>TRBV18|-|-|TRBJ2-5
CASSPNYQETQYF
TGTGCCAGCTCACCAAACTACCAAGAGACCCAGTACTTC
>TRBV11-2|-|-|TRBJ2-3
CASSFYSFGITDTQYF
TGTGCCAGCAGCTTTTATAGTTTCGGGATCACAGATACGCAGTATTTT
>TRBV11-2|-|-|TRBJ2-7
CASSLAGQPQYF
TGTGCCAGCAGCTTAGCAGGGCAGCCGCAGTACTTC
>TRBV19|-|-|TRBJ2-3
CASSTTARTQYF
TGTGCCAGTAGTACCACCGCCCGAACGCAGTATTTT
>TRBV28|-|-|TRBJ2-7
CASIPSPPGPSYEQYF
TGTGCCAGCATCCCTTCCCCTCCCGGGCCCTCCTACGAGCAGTACTTC
>TRBV11-2|TRBD1|few|TRBJ2-7
CASSLSVRGREQYF
TGTGCCAGCAGCTTATCTGTCAGGGGGCGAGAGCAGTACTTC
>TRBV5-6|TRBD2|-|TRBJ2-1
CASSWGTSGNYNEQFF
TGTGCCAGCAGCTGGGGGACTAGCGGGAACTACAATGAGCAGTTCTTC
>TRBV29-1|TRBD1|-|TRBJ1-2
CSATSQGSDGYTF
TGCAGCGCCACCTCACAGGGGTCGGATGGCTACACCTTC
>TRBV6-5|TRBD2|-|TRBJ2-7
CASSYSTSGSSYEQYF
TGTGCCAGCAGTTACAGTACTAGCGGGAGTTCCTACGAGCAGTACTTC
>TRBV1|-|-|TRBJ2-4
CTSSQVEREGRANIQYF
TGCACCAGCAGCCAAGTAGAGCGGGAGGGGCGGGCAAACATTCAGTACTTC
>TRBV18|-|-|TRBJ2-4
CASSPPDSPGIQYF
TGTGCCAGCTCACCACCGGACTCGCCGGGCATTCAGTACTTC
>TRBV7-9|-|-|TRBJ2-5
CASSRRTDQETQYF
TGTGCCAGCAGCCGGCGGACGGATCAAGAGACCCAGTACTTC
>TRBV29-1|TRBD2|-|TRBJ2-5
CSVDSGRAWGTQYF
TGCAGCGTTGATAGCGGGAGGGCCTGGGGGACCCAGTACTTC
>TRBV4-1|-|-|TRBJ2-7
CASSQDSGGTSYEQYF
TGCGCCAGCAGCCAAGATTCGGGCGGGACCTCCTACGAGCAGTACTTC
>TRBV28|-|once|TRBJ1-3
CASSLWTVASGNTIYF
TGTGCCAGCAGTTTATGGACAGTGGCCTCTGGAAACACCATATATTTT
>TRBV7-9|TRBD2|-|TRBJ2-1
CASSPAGGRAYNEQFF
TGTGCCAGCAGCCCAGCTGGAGGGAGGGCGTACAATGAGCAGTTCTTC
>TRBV28|-|once|TRBJ2-1
CASSSRTGRAGGPGYNEQFF
TGTGCCAGCAGTTCCCGGACAGGGAGGGCGGGAGGGCCAGGTTACAATGAGCAGTTCTTC
>TRBV5-6|-|-|TRBJ1-2
CASSLQGVNYGYTF
TGTGCCAGCAGCTTGCAGGGAGTTAACTATGGCTACACCTTC
>TRBV5-1|-|-|TRBJ1-1
CASSLWGDGTEAFF
TGCGCCAGCAGCTTGTGGGGCGATGGCACTGAAGCTTTCTTT
>TRBV28|-|-|TRBJ2-1
CASTPSSGDGYNEQFF
TGTGCCAGCACCCCTTCGTCTGGGGACGGCTACAATGAGCAGTTCTTC
>TRBV15|-|-|TRBJ2-5
CATSRARGPETQYF
TGTGCCACCAGCAGAGCCCGGGGCCCGGAGACCCAGTACTTC